Listed below are T cell receptor beta chains from one sample, sequenced in a study of blood T cells in healthy people across ages. TCRdb analysed the 5' RACE reads with MiXCR anew, one entry per CDR3 protein. Of 1.5 million to 2 million distinct CDR3 sequences in the sample, 49% were seen once. Specimen: blood. These receptors were collected from a woman in her forties in good health. Both conserved end residues are part of each CDR3. D genes are given only for firm matches. A clone size is listed for some rows: how often the clone was seen (once, few, many), or a class if it is expanded.

TRBD1 TRBJ1-5 TRBV27 few TGTGCCAGCAGTCGGGACAGGGGGCCCAATCAGCCCCAGCATTTT CASSRDRGPNQPQHF
NA TRBJ1-2 TRBV7-2 NA TGTGCCAGCAGCAGGGACGCGACTTTTCCCTATGGCTACACCTTC CASSRDATFPYGYTF
TRBD2 TRBJ2-3 TRBV9 NA TGTGCCAGCAGCGCGGGGACTAGCGGGGACCTTAGCACAGATACGCAGTATTTT CASSAGTSGDLSTDTQYF
TRBD1 TRBJ2-1 TRBV6-5 once TGTGCCACCAGCCGGGACAGGGGCTCCTACGAGCAGTTCTTC CATSRDRGSYEQFF
TRBD2 TRBJ2-7 TRBV20-1 NA TGCAGTGCTAGAGGCGGGGCTAGCGGGGTTCACGAGCAGTACTTC CSARGGASGVHEQYF
TRBD1 TRBJ2-7 TRBV6-2/TRBV6-3 NA TGTGCCAGCAGTTACGAGCCGGGACAGCGAACCTACGAGCAGTACTTC CASSYEPGQRTYEQYF
NA TRBJ2-7 TRBV29-1 many TGCAGCGTTGCTTCGGACAGCGACTACGAGCAGTACTTC CSVASDSDYEQYF
TRBD1 TRBJ1-2 TRBV6-2/TRBV6-3 few TGTGCCAGCAGTTACAGGGGGCGCGGTGGCTACACCTTC CASSYRGRGGYTF
NA TRBJ2-7 TRBV6-2/TRBV6-3 NA TGTGCCAGCAGTTCTACAGGTCGGATAGAGCAGTACTTC CASSSTGRIEQYF
NA TRBJ2-1 TRBV2 NA TGTGCCAGCAGTGTGGAAGGGAACAATGAGCAGTTCTTC CASSVEGNNEQFF
TRBD1 TRBJ2-3 TRBV12-5 NA TGTGCTAGTGGCCCGGGACAGGGGGTGACAGATACGCAGTATTTT CASGPGQGVTDTQYF
TRBD2 TRBJ2-1 TRBV7-2 few TGTGCCAGCAGCACCCAGACTAGCCCACGGCCGTTCTTC CASSTQTSPRPFF
TRBD2 TRBJ2-1 TRBV20-1 NA TGCAGTGCTATGGGACTAGCCTACAATGAGCAGTTCTTC CSAMGLAYNEQFF
NA TRBJ2-3 TRBV11-2 NA TGTGCCAGCAGCTTAATCCGAACAGACACAGATACGCAGTATTTT CASSLIRTDTDTQYF
TRBD1 TRBJ2-7 TRBV20-1 NA TGCAGTGCTGACCGGACAGGTTACGAGCAGTACTTC CSADRTGYEQYF
NA TRBJ2-2 TRBV28 NA TGTGCCAGCAGTTTAAGTTGGGATTCGAACACCGGGGAGCTGTTTTTT CASSLSWDSNTGELFF
NA TRBJ2-3 TRBV6-5 NA TGTGCCAGCAGTTACTCGTTTGGGGGGCCAGGTAGAACAGATACGCAGTATTTT CASSYSFGGPGRTDTQYF
NA TRBJ2-1 TRBV12-3/TRBV12-4 NA TGTGCCAGCAGCCTCCCACACGGGAGCTCCTACAATGAGCAGTTCTTC CASSLPHGSSYNEQFF
TRBD2 TRBJ2-1 TRBV7-2 NA TGTGCCAGCAGCTTAATTCCCTTTGCTAGCGGGGGGGCGAATGAGCAGTTCTTC CASSLIPFASGGANEQFF
TRBD2 TRBJ2-1 TRBV28 few TGTGCCAGCAGTCTACTCGGGACTAGCCAGCACAATGAGCAGTTCTTC CASSLLGTSQHNEQFF
TRBD1 TRBJ1-6 TRBV7-2 NA TGTGCCAGCAGCACCGACAGGGTATCACCCCTCCACTTT CASSTDRVSPLHF
TRBD1 TRBJ1-5 TRBV7-2 NA TGTGCCAGCAGCGCCCAGCCCGGGACAGGGGGGTATCAGCCCCAGCATTTT CASSAQPGTGGYQPQHF
NA TRBJ2-1 TRBV29-1 NA TGCAGCGCTGGAGGGGTCGAGCAGTTCTTC CSAGGVEQFF
NA TRBJ2-7 TRBV20-1 few TGCAGTGCTAGACCCAGTCCCGACTACGAGCAGTACTTC CSARPSPDYEQYF
NA TRBJ2-7 TRBV5-6 few TGTGCCAGCAGCTTGGGGCTAGCGAACTCCTACGAGCAGTACTTC CASSLGLANSYEQYF
TRBD1 TRBJ1-2 TRBV9 NA TGTGCCAGCAGCGTGATGGACAGGGGGGGAGGCTACACCTTC CASSVMDRGGGYTF
NA TRBJ2-1 TRBV27 NA TGTGCCAGCAGTTCGGGGGACCCCTACAATGAGCAGTTCTTC CASSSGDPYNEQFF
NA TRBJ2-1 TRBV7-2 few TGTGCCAGCAGCTTAGGGGGGTGGAACAATGAGCAGTTCTTC CASSLGGWNNEQFF
TRBD1 TRBJ2-5 TRBV10-2 NA TGCGCCAGCAGGGACGGGACAGAAGAGACCCAGTACTTC CASRDGTEETQYF
TRBD2 TRBJ2-1 TRBV20-1 few TGCAGTGCCCCTAGCGGGGGGGCCCCCTACAATGAGCAGTTCTTC CSAPSGGAPYNEQFF
TRBD2 TRBJ2-1 TRBV7-2 NA TGTACCAGCAGACCCGAGCGGGGGGTCCCCTTTTACAATGAGCAGTTCTTC CTSRPERGVPFYNEQFF
NA TRBJ2-5 TRBV4-2 NA TGTGCCAGCAGCCAAGAGAGGGCGTGGGAGACCCAGTACTTC CASSQERAWETQYF
NA TRBJ2-5 TRBV5-1 once TGCGCCAGCAGCCCTACAGGGCCCGAAGAGACCCAGTACTTC CASSPTGPEETQYF
NA TRBJ2-5 TRBV3-1 NA TGTGCCAGCAGCCAAGATGGTATATTCGGTAACTGGTACCAAGAGACCCAGTACTTC CASSQDGIFGNWYQETQYF
NA TRBJ2-5 TRBV7-2 NA TGTGCCAGCAGTTTAACGGGAGTCCCGACCAGGGAGACCCAGTACTTC CASSLTGVPTRETQYF
NA TRBJ1-5 TRBV7-9 NA TGTGCCAGCAGCCAGAGTCTGGGGGACAAGCAGCCCCAGCATTTT CASSQSLGDKQPQHF
TRBD2 TRBJ2-7 TRBV28 NA TGTGCCAGCAGTTTAATGCTAGCGGGGACCCCCTACGAGCAGTACTTC CASSLMLAGTPYEQYF
NA TRBJ2-7 TRBV20-1 few TGCAGTGCCGGCTACGAGCAGTACTTC CSAGYEQYF
TRBD2 TRBJ2-1 TRBV27 NA TGTGCCAGCGGCCCCGGGACTAGGGACAATGAGCAGTTCTTC CASGPGTRDNEQFF
NA TRBJ2-1 TRBV7-4 few TGTGCCAGCAGACTAGGGAAAGGGGGCTACAATGAGCAGTTCTTC CASRLGKGGYNEQFF
NA TRBJ2-3 TRBV5-1 NA TGCGCCAGCAGCTTGGAACTCGTCACAGATACGCAGTATTTT CASSLELVTDTQYF
TRBD2 TRBJ2-7 TRBV6-2/TRBV6-3 once TGTGCCAGCGCCAAGCGGGGGGTCTCCTACGAGCAGTACTTC CASAKRGVSYEQYF
NA TRBJ1-4 TRBV28 NA TGTGCCAGCAGTTTAATTCAGGCGATGGGACCTGAAAAACTGTTTTTT CASSLIQAMGPEKLFF
NA TRBJ2-1 TRBV18 NA TGTGCCAGCTCACCAAGGAGGCTAGACAATGAGCAGTTCTTC CASSPRRLDNEQFF
TRBD1 TRBJ1-5 TRBV24-1 few TGTGCCACTTCTAAACAGGGGAATCAGCCCCAGCATTTT CATSKQGNQPQHF
NA TRBJ2-3 TRBV7-2 NA TGTGCCAGCAGTGAAAGGAGGGTTAGCACAGATACGCAGTATTTT CASSERRVSTDTQYF
NA TRBJ2-4 TRBV6-1 once TGTGCCAGCAGACCCCTGGGAGGAAGCCCTATGGACAATGAGCAGTACTTC CASRPLGGSPMDNEQYF
TRBD2 TRBJ2-5 TRBV2 few TGTGCCAGCAGTGACACGGGGGGGCACCAAGAGACCCAGTACTTC CASSDTGGHQETQYF
TRBD1 TRBJ1-2 TRBV28 NA TGTGCCAGCAGTTTATTGACAGGGACCTATGGCTACACCTTC CASSLLTGTYGYTF
TRBD1 TRBJ2-5 TRBV13 few TGTGCCAGCAGCCCGTGGACAGGGGGCGAAGAGACCCAGTACTTC CASSPWTGGEETQYF